This T cell receptor (beta chain) was sequenced during a study of blood T cell repertoires in COVID-19. The overall study: Samples taken during acute and convalescent COVID-19 were collected in the United States, Italy and Spain. PBMCs, B-cell-depleted T cells, or T cells provided the cDNA or gDNA that made up the material.

Authors' data handling: Counts of nucleated cells, estimated from reference gene primer amplification, were obtained. Assay: immunoSEQ multiplex PCR; the TCRdb copy retains only in-frame clones and omits some. From that table come the V and J calls and clone size; the DNA was used to work out D and trimming. The sample contains approximately 35,000 clones, about 90% of which appear only once. The CDR3 has 15 amino acids. V dropped 1 base and J dropped 5; count of bases not matched to a gene: 5. Germline V lookup: CDR1 MDHEN, CDR2 SYDVKM. This rearrangement joins TRBV28 to TRBJ1-1, with 9 nucleotides matching TRBD1. The TCR was taken from a woman in her 70s with active COVID-19. The sequenced sample consisted of peripheral blood. The DNA of the CDR3 is TGTGCCAGCAGTTTATCGACAGGGGGGTGGACTGAAGCTTTCTTT. It codes for CASSLSTGGWTEAFF.